This TCR beta chain came from a study of blood T cell repertoires in COVID-19 (TCRdb year 2020). Background for the entire study: Collaborator samples came from the United States, Italy and Spain and covered acute and convalescent phases of COVID-19. Samples were obtained from the ongoing ImmuneRACE study (first 160 participants) and from 950 to 1,500 subjects provided by 6 global collaborators. Deeply sampled blood TCRbeta repertoires from subjects exposed to, actively infected with, or recovered from COVID-19 were included in the dataset. The repertoires were released in a freely available public database meant as a resource for research on the immune response to SARS-CoV-2. Where available, HLA class I and class II types were obtained from metadata supplied by the sample provider rather than from assay-based typing. Nearly every sample came with metadata listing a de-identified subject ID, COVID-19 status, age in years and sex. The material from the prospective study consisted of cDNA or gDNA derived from T cells, B-cell-depleted T cells, or PBMCs.

Enrolling through a virtual design, the prospective study's participants ranged in age from roughly 18 to 100 years and lived across 24 United States geographic areas. In the prospective study, cohorts were assigned on the basis of participant-reported clinical history obtained from a screening survey and a study questionnaire. ImmuneRACE Cohort 3 recovered participants were defined by two consecutive negative NP/OP PCR tests, healthcare professional clearance, or symptom resolution. Mobile phlebotomists in the prospective study collected whole blood, serum and a nasopharyngeal or oropharyngeal swab from every participant. Prospective study participants could optionally give additional blood draws and questionnaires over an approximately two-month period. Prospective study blood samples were shipped either frozen or at room temperature before DNA extraction. Relative to germline, V is 1 base shorter and J is 0 bases shorter, with 15 bases between their ends. The germline V gene (reference sequence) supplies CDR1 MNHEY and CDR2 SMNVEV. The CDR3 runs 17 residues from the cysteine to the phenylalanine. Kept here is only the CDR3 DNA, which spans 51 bases and is read in frame from base 1.

Study-level results and caveats: The quantity of clinical and demographic metadata differed by source and by participant and was supplied without curation.

For this clone: Its target antigen remains unknown. The input lacks base qualities; no much larger clone sits a single base away.

The immunoSEQ Assay, a bias-controlled multiplex PCR, was used to amplify TCRbeta CDR3 regions from genomic DNA. On the study's bioinformatics: The number of nucleated cells in each sample was estimated by amplification of reference gene primers within the assay. To quantify the absolute abundance of each unique TCRbeta CDR3 rearrangement, sequence reads were collapsed and filtered. For each sample, productive Simpson clonality was calculated by taking the square root of Simpson's diversity index across productive rearrangements. TCRdb's version of the immuneACCESS table is confined to in-frame rearrangements and falls short of the full clone set. An unresolved V gene accounts for under half of the shortfall where checked; the remainder is of unknown origin. Clone size and the V and J calls come from that table; the DNA yielded D and trimming. This sample holds 110,000 to 150,000 clones; around four fifths were observed only once. Less than 7% of the sample is held by the ten biggest clonotypes.

The sequence is built from TRBV27 and TRBJ1-1; tentative D gene TRBD1, with 5 bases matching. The receptor comes from a woman aged 40-49 years who had recovered from COVID-19. Sequenced material: PBMCs or T cells enriched from blood (not recorded which). This receptor has the CDR3 CASSLLFGAAMNTEAFF. At the DNA level, the sequence is TGTGCCAGCAGTTTATTGTTTGGGGCAGCCATGAACACTGAAGCTTTCTTT.